This T cell receptor (beta chain) is drawn from a study of blood T cell repertoires in COVID-19. Turning to the study itself: Researchers got acute and convalescent COVID-19 samples from the United States, Italy and Spain.

TCRdb keeps only in-frame clones here, not all; method: immunoSEQ multiplex PCR. The sample consists of about 410,000 clones, approximately 91% of them appearing once. The CDR3 extends over 15 amino acids. Germline V CDR1 and CDR2: MDHEN, SYDVKM. Trimming took off 1 base at V and 0 bases at J, with 7 bases between the two ends. Followed longitudinally, the Seattle patients had been enrolled during active infection. Sequenced input: peripheral blood. The V call is TRBV28, the J call TRBJ1-3; D is possibly TRBD1 (5 bases). This TCR derives from a woman aged 40-49 years with COVID-19, enrolled during active disease. CDR3 residues: CASSLLDTSGNTIYF. In DNA form, the CDR3 reads TGTGCCAGCAGTTTATTGGACACCTCTGGAAACACCATATATTTT.